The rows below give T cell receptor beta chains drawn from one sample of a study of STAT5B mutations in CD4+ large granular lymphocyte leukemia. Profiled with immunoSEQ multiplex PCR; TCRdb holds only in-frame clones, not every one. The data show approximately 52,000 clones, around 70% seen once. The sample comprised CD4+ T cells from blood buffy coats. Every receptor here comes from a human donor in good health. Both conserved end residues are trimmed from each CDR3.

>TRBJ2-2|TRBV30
AWSKDLNTGELF
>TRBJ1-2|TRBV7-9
ASSPRTPGLDGYT
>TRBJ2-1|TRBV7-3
ASSQDSSSYNEQF
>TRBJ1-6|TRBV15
ATSGSGQGWSNSPLH
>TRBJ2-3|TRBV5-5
ASMTTDTQY
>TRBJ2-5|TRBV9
ASSVGSSGGRWETQY
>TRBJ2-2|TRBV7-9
ASSLVGVNTGELF
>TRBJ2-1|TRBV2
ASSYTPGEQF
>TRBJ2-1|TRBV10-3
AISDGPPNEQF
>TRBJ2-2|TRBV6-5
ASSGGLAGTGELF
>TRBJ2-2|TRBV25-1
ASSEYRATGELF
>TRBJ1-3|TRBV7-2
ASSSGPSGNTIY
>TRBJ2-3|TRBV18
ASSLRSIGGLGTDTQY
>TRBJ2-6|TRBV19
ASSIGAISGANVLT
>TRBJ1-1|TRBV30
AWSGSENEAF
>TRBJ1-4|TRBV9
ASNPGTVTNEKLF
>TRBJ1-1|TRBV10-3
AISELDTGKNTEAF
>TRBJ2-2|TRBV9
ASSPATGTSGTGELF
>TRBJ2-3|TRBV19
ASSPGTSGATDTQY
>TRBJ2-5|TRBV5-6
ASSGGGIRETQY
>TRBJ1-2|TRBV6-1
ASSELVGSGYGYT
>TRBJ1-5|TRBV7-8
ASSLVEGNQPQH
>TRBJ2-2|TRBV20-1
SVGTPGELF
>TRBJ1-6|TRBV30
ACKIRDFRRDSYNSPLH
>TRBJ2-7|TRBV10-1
ARGHLDDHYEQY
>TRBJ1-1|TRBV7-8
ASAWTELDTEAF
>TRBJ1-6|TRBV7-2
ASSTGGASQRSSPLH
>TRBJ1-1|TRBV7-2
ASRGANTEAF
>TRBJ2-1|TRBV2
ASGGGTVYNEQF
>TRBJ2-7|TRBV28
ASSSGGEGQY
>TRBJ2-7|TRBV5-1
ASRAKLSSYEQY
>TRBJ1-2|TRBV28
ASSPGTGGLGYT
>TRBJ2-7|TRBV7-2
ASSLGQGKIYEQY
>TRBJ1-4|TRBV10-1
ASRNRAPNEKLF
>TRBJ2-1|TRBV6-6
ASSFPGTSEQF
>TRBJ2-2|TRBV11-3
ASSLPLDRGGTGELF
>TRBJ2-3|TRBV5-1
ASSLGGTGEDTQY
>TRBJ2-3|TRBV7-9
ASSSAGTPNTQY
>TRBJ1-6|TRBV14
ASSYLSYNSPLH
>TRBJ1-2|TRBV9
ASSVSGDEGYYGYT
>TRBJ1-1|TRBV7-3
ASSRTPNTEAF
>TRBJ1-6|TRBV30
AWSVVRTGGGSPLH
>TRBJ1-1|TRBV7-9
ASSLSEAF
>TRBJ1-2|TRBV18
ASSEGQGNYGYT
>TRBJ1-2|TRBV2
ASRATGGGGYGYT
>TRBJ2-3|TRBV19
ASSIDPGLAGDFTDTQY
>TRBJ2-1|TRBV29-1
SAILAGAVDEQF
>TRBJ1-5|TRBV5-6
ASSVGQVTASQPQH
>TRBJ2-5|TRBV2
ASKLPGLARETQY
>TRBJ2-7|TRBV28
ASSSQEDRDHEQY
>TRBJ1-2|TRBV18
ASSPTENYGYT